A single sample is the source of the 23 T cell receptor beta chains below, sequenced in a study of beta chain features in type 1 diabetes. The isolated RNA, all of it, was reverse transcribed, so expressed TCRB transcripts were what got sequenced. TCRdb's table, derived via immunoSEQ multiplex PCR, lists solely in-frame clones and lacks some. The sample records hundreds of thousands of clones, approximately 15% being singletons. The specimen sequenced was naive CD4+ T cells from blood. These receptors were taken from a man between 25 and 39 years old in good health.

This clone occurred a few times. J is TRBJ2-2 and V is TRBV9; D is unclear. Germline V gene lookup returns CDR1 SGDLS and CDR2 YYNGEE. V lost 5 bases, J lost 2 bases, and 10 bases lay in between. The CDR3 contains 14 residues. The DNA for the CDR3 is TGTGCCAGCAGTTTCAACGCCAACACCGGGGAGCTGTTTTTT. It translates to CASSFNANTGELFF.

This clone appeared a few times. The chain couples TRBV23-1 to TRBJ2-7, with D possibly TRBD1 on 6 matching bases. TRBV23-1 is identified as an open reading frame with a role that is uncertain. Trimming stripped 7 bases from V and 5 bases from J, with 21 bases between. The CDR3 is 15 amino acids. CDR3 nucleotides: TGCGCCAGCATGTACCGGGACACCAGGGAGCACGAGCAGTACTTC. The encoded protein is CASMYRDTREHEQYF.

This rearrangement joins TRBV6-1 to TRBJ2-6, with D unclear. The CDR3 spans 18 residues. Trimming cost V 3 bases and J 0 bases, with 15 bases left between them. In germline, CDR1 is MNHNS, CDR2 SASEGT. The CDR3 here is CASSDRVLLTSGANVLTF. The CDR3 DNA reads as TGTGCCAGCAGTGACCGGGTACTCCTTACCTCTGGGGCCAACGTCCTGACTTTC.

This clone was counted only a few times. The CDR3 region has the DNA TGTGCCAGCGGAGGGGAGACCCAGTACTTC. Its protein is CASGGETQYF. The chain recombines TRBV5-5 with TRBJ2-5; D possibly corresponds to TRBD2 (6 bases). Trimming removed 7 bases from V and 5 bases from J, with 6 bases in between. The CDR3 is 10 residues long. CDR1 SGHKS and CDR2 YYEKEE come from the germline V gene (reference sequence).

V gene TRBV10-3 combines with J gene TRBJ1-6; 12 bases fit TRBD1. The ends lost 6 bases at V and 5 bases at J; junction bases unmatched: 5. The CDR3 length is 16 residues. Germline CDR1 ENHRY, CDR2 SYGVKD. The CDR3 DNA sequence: TGTGCCATCAGCGAGGGACAGGGGGCGAATAATTCACCCCTCCACTTT. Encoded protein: CAISEGQGANNSPLHF.

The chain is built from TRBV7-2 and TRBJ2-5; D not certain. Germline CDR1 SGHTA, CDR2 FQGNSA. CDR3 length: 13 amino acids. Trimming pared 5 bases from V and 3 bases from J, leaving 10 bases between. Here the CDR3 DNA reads TGTGCCAGCAGCCTTTCCCCAAAAGAGACCCAGTACTTC. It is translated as CASSLSPKETQYF. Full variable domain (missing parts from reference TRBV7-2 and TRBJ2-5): GAGVSQSPSNKVTEKGKDVELRCDPISGHTALYWYRQSLGQGLEFLIYFQGNSAPDKSGLPSDRFSAERTGGSVSTLTIQRTQQEDSAVYLCASSLSPKETQYFGPGTRLLVL.

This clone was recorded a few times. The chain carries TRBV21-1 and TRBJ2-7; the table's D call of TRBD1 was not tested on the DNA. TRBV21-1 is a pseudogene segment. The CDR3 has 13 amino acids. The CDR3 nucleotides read TGTGCCAGCAGCAAAGGACAGCTCTACGAGCAGTACGTC. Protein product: CASSKGQLYEQYV.

CDR3 sequence: CATIDTKHRTTGELFF. The CDR3 nucleotides are TGTGCCACCATCGACACGAAGCACCGTACCACCGGGGAGCTGTTTTTT. This sequence joins TRBV15 and TRBJ2-2; D gene unclear. The germline CDR1 and CDR2 sequences are LNHNV and YYDKDF (reference sequence). The CDR3 runs to 16 residues. Trimming removed 7 bases at V and 4 bases at J, with 19 bases between.

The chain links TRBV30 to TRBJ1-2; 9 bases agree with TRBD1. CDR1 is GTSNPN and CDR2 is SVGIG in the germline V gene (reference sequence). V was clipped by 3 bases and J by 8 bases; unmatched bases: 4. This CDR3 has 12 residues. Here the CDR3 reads CAWRDRGGGYTF. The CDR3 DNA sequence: TGTGCCTGGAGGGACAGGGGAGGGGGCTACACCTTC.

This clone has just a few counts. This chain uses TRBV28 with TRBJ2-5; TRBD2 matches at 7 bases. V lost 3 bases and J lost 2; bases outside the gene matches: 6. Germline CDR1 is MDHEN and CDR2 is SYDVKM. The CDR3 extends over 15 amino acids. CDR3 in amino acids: CASSLLLAAQETQYF. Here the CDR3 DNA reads TGTGCCAGCAGTTTGCTCCTAGCGGCACAAGAGACCCAGTACTTC.

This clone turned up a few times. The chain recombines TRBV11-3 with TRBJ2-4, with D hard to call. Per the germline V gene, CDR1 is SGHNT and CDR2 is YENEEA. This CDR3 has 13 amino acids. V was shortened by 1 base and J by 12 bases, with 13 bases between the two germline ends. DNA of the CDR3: TGTGCCAGCAGCTTAGTCGCGGCCGACCATCAGTACTTC. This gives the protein CASSLVAADHQYF.

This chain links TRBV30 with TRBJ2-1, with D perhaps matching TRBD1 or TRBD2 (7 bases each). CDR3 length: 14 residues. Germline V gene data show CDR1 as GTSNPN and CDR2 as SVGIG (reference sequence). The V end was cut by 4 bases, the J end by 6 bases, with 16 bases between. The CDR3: CAWTQGGRVNEQFF. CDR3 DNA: TGTGCCTGGACCCAGGGGGGGAGGGTCAATGAGCAGTTCTTC.

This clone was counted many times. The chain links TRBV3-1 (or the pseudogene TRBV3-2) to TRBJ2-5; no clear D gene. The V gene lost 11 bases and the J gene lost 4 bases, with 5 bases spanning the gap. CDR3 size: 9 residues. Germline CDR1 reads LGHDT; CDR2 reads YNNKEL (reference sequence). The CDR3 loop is CAAGETQYF. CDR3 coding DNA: TGTGCCGCAGGAGAGACCCAGTACTTC.

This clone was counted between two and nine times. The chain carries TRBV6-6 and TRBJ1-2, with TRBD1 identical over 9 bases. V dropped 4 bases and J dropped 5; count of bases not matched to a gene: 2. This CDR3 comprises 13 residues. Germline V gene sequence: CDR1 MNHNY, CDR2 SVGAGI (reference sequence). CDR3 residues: CASSLQGAYGYTF. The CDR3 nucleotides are TGTGCCAGCAGTTTACAGGGGGCGTATGGCTACACCTTC.

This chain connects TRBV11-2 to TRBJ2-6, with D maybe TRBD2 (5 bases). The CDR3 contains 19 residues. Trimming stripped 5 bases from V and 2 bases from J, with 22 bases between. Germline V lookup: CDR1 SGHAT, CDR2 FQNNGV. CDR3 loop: CASSPLRRPSSAGANVLTF. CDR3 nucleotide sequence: TGTGCCAGCAGCCCCCTACGGAGGCCGTCCTCCGCTGGGGCCAACGTCCTGACTTTC.

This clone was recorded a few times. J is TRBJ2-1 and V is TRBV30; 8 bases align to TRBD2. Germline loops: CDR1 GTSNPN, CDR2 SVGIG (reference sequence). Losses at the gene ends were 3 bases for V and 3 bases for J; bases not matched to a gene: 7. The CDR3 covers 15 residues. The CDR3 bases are TGTGCCTGGAGCCCCACTAGCGGAGGCTACAATGAGCAGTTCTTC. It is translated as CAWSPTSGGYNEQFF.

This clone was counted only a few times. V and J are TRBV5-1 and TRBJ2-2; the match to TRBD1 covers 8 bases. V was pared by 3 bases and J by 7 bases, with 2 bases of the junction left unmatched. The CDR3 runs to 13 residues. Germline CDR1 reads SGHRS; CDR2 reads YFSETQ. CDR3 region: CASSWTGNGELFF. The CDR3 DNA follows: TGCGCCAGCAGCTGGACAGGGAACGGGGAGCTGTTTTTT.

The chain's CDR3 is CAWSPPDKNYGYTF. CDR3 in DNA: TGTGCCTGGAGTCCCCCGGACAAGAACTATGGCTACACCTTC. The V gene is TRBV30, the J gene TRBJ1-2; maybe TRBD1 (5 bases). Germline CDR1 is GTSNPN and CDR2 is SVGIG (reference sequence). V was cut by 2 bases and J by 2 bases, with 12 bases left in between. This CDR3 is built from 14 residues.

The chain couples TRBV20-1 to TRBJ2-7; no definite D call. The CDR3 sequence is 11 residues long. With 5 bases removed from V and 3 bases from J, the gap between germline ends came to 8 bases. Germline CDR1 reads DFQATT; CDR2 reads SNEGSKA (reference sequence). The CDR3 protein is CSAVDLYEQYF. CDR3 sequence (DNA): TGCAGTGCTGTGGACCTCTACGAGCAGTACTTC.

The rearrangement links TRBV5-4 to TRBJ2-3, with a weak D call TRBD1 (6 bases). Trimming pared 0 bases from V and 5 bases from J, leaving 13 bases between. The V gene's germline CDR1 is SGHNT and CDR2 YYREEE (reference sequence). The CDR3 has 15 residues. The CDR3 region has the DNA TGTGCCAGCAGCTTGGCCGGGACACTGAAAGATACGCAGTATTTT. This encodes CASSLAGTLKDTQYF.

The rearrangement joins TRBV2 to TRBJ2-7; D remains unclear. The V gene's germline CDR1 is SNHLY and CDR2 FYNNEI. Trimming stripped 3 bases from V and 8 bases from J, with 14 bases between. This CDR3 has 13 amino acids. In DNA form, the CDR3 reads TGTGCCAGCAGTGAGCCCGAGGAGTTCCAGCAGTACTTC. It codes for CASSEPEEFQQYF.

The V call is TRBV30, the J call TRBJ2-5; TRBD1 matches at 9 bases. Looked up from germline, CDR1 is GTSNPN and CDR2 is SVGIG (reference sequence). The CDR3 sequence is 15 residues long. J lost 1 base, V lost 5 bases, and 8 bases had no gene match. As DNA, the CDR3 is TGTGCCTGGCGGAGGGACAGGGTACGCCAAGAGACCCAGTACTTC. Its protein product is CAWRRDRVRQETQYF.

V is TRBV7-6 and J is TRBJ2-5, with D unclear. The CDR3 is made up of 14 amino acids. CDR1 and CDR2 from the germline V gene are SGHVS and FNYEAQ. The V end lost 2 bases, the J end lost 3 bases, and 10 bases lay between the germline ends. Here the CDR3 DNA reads TGTGCCAGCAGCTTAAACCCAAGGAAAGAGACCCAGTACTTC. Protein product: CASSLNPRKETQYF.